Each of the 4 T cell receptor beta chains below was sequenced from the same sample in a study of regulatory T cells in long-lasting Graves disease. With iRepertoire HTBI primers and Arm-PCR of CDR3 regions, TCR beta libraries were built. TCRdb fed the multiplex PCR reads into MiXCR, producing one record per CDR3 protein. The repertoire has fewer than 450,000 distinct CDR3 sequences, 15% of them found once; the top ten carry about 7.8%. As for time point: newly diagnosed GD, antithyroid drugs for less than 3 months. PBMC RNA served as the TCR library source. The sample was also linked to a second study, of T cells in Graves' hyperthyroidism and ophthalmopathy.

The material sequenced was peripheral blood mononuclear cells (PBMCs), taken at new diagnosis, from a patient treated with antithyroid drugs. The receptors come from a woman in her thirties or forties with Graves disease.

The V and J genes are TRBV20-1 and TRBJ2-7, with D hard to call. The V gene lost 0 bases and the J gene lost 4 bases, with 7 bases spanning the gap. Germline values: CDR1 DFQATT, CDR2 SNEGSKA (reference sequence). The CDR3 consists of 12 residues. CDR3 sequence: CSARDLVYEQYF. In nucleotides, the CDR3 is TGCAGTGCTAGAGATCTCGTGTACGAGCAGTACTTC.

This clonotype occurred many times. This rearrangement joins TRBV13 to TRBJ2-2; the D gene is possibly TRBD1 (5 bases). CDR1 is PRHDT and CDR2 is FYEKMQ in the germline V gene (reference sequence). Trimming left V 5 bases short and J 2 bases short, with 18 bases between. CDR3 length: 17 amino acids. CDR3 bases: TGTGCCAGCAGCCGCTCGTTCGAGACAGAAAACACCGGGGAGCTGTTTTTT. It translates to CASSRSFETENTGELFF. The full variable domain, its missing parts supplied by reference TRBV13 and TRBJ2-2, is AAGVIQSPRHLIKEKRETATLKCYPIPRHDTVYWYQQGPGQDPQFLISFYEKMQSDKGSIPDRFSAQQFSDYHSELNMSSLELGDSALYFCASSRSFETENTGELFFGEGSRLTVL.

V usage is TRBV19 and J usage is TRBJ2-3; 7 nucleotides line up with TRBD2. The germline CDR1 and CDR2 sequences are LNHDA and SQIVND (reference sequence). V lost 4 bases, J lost 1 base, and 5 bases stayed unmatched. The CDR3 loop spans 15 amino acids. The CDR3 coding sequence is TGTGCCAGTAGTACGGGTCGGGAGGGCACAGATACGCAGTATTTT. Its translation: CASSTGREGTDTQYF.

This clonotype was picked up many times. The V call is TRBV28, the J call TRBJ2-1; maybe TRBD1 (6 bases). CDR1 and CDR2 from the germline V gene are MDHEN and SYDVKM. V gave up 3 bases and J gave up 7 bases, with 16 bases separating them. The CDR3 has 15 residues. The CDR3 region is CASSFTGYRNNEQFF. CDR3 coding DNA: TGTGCCAGCAGTTTTACAGGGTATAGGAATAATGAGCAGTTCTTC.